Listed here are 32 T cell receptor beta chains from one sample, sequenced in a study of cytomegalovirus exposure and HLA in healthy donors (dated by TCRdb to 2016 to 2017). The receptor library was made with the immunoSEQ multiplex PCR assay. A mixture of 60 forward primers for TCR Vbeta segments and 13 reverse primers for TCR Jbeta segments was used in the multiplex PCR. TCRdb's version of the immuneACCESS table is confined to in-frame rearrangements and falls short of the full clone set. An unresolved V gene accounts for under half of the shortfall where checked; the remainder is of unknown origin. The sample table records 64,000 or so clones; over 60% of these occur just once. Of the sample, less than 8.5% is held by the ten largest clones. Sequenced: PBMCs. Receptors originate from a man aged 40-49 years in good health and CMV-seropositive.

This chain joins TRBV5-4 and TRBJ2-2; 7 bases are shared with TRBD1. Trimming at V came to 4 bases and at J to 3 bases, leaving 3 bases not matched to a gene. CDR1 is SGHNT and CDR2 is YYREEE in the germline V gene (reference sequence). There are 14 residues in the CDR3. The chain's CDR3 is CASSTGQHTGELFF. CDR3 coding DNA: TGTGCCAGCAGCACGGGACAGCACACCGGGGAGCTGTTTTTT.

The J gene is TRBJ1-1, the V gene TRBV15, with 12 bases identical to TRBD1. V lost 0 bases and J lost 5; bases outside the gene matches: 7. The V gene's germline CDR1 is LNHNV and CDR2 YYDKDF (reference sequence). The CDR3 has 17 amino acids. CDR3 sequence (DNA): TGTGCCACCAGCAGAGACGGGACAGGGGGCGCGAGTACTGAAGCTTTCTTT. Amino acid sequence: CATSRDGTGGASTEAFF. The full variable domain, rest sourced from reference TRBV15 and TRBJ1-1, is DAMVIQNPRYQVTQFGKPVTLSCSQTLNHNVMYWYQQKSSQAPKLLFHYYDKDFNNEADTPDNFQSRRPNTSFCFLDIRSPGLGDTAMYLCATSRDGTGGASTEAFFGQGTRLTVV.

The chain links TRBV2 to TRBJ2-7, with a tentative D call TRBD2 (6 bases). The CDR3 is made up of 18 amino acids. Germline V CDR1 and CDR2: SNHLY, FYNNEI. The V gene lost 5 bases and the J gene lost 0 bases, with 23 bases spanning the gap. CDR3 sequence: CASSPGSLPGDDSYEQYF. The DNA for the CDR3 is TGTGCCAGCAGTCCTGGCTCTCTTCCGGGGGACGACTCCTACGAGCAGTACTTC.

The V call is TRBV2, the J call TRBJ1-2, with 7 bases that match TRBD1. The CDR3 totals 19 residues. V shed 3 bases and J 3 bases; nucleotides not matched to a gene: 19. Germline V gives CDR1 SNHLY, CDR2 FYNNEI. CDR3 sequence reads: CASSEIFEGARETDYGYTF. CDR3 DNA sequence: TGTGCCAGCAGTGAGATATTTGAGGGGGCGCGAGAAACTGACTATGGCTACACCTTC.

V and J are TRBV6-5 and TRBJ1-2; no clear D. V was cut by 2 bases and J by 6 bases, with 19 bases left in between. This CDR3 is 16 amino acids long. The germline gives CDR1 MNHEY, CDR2 SVGAGI. The CDR3 sequence is CASSYTLSGTLDGYTF. The CDR3 bases are TGTGCCAGCAGTTACACCCTTTCCGGTACGCTTGATGGCTACACCTTC.

V and J are TRBV5-4 and TRBJ2-3; TRBD2 aligns across 12 bases. Germline CDR1 and CDR2: SGHNT and YYREEE (reference sequence). This CDR3 has 18 amino acids. With 4 bases clipped from V and 4 bases from J, the junction kept 13 bases outside the gene matches. CDR3 DNA: TGTGCCAGCAGCGTAGGCTCGGGTCTAGCGGGAGGGCCAGATACGCAGTATTTT. Translating gives CASSVGSGLAGGPDTQYF.

The chain joins TRBV28 to TRBJ2-5; D might be TRBD2 (6 bases). CDR3 size: 11 residues. CDR1 and CDR2 (germline): MDHEN, SYDVKM. V was pared by 8 bases and J by 5 bases, with 9 bases between. The CDR3 is CASARGETQYF. In DNA, the CDR3 is TGTGCCAGCGCTCGGGGGGAGACCCAGTACTTC. Full variable domain (remainder filled in from reference TRBV28 and TRBJ2-5): DVKVTQSSRYLVKRTGEKVFLECVQDMDHENMFWYRQDPGLGLRLIYFSYDVKMKEKGDIPEGYSVSREKKERFSLILESASTNQTSMYLCASARGETQYFGPGTRLLVL.

V and J are TRBV4-2 and TRBJ2-7; TRBD1 matches at 9 bases. J lost 2 bases, V lost 1 base, and 3 bases had no gene match. This CDR3 region has 15 residues. The germline CDR1 and CDR2 sequences are LGHNA and YNFKEQ. CDR3 DNA: TGTGCCAGCAGCCAAGGAGGGACAGGGACCTACGAGCAGTACTTC. This encodes CASSQGGTGTYEQYF.

The chain combines TRBV5-8 with TRBJ2-1; TRBD2 might be the D (5 bases). The CDR3 has 13 residues. Trimming stripped 6 bases from V and 5 bases from J, with 12 bases between. Germline V CDR1 and CDR2: SGHTS, YDEGEE. CDR3 nucleotide sequence: TGTGCCAGCAACGCCGGACTGAACAATGAGCAGTTCTTC. Its translation is CASNAGLNNEQFF.

This rearrangement joins TRBV7-2 to TRBJ1-3, with TRBD1 matching over 8 bases. Germline values: CDR1 SGHTA, CDR2 FQGNSA. The CDR3 is 16 residues long. V lost 3 bases to trimming and J lost 3 bases; unmatched junction nucleotides: 7. CDR3 residues: CASSFNQGAFGNTIYF. The CDR3 DNA sequence: TGTGCCAGCAGCTTTAACCAGGGGGCTTTTGGAAACACCATATATTTT.

Concerning this clone itself: Within the sample, other DNA sequences also encode this same CDR3. This chain connects TRBV28 to TRBJ1-5; D may be TRBD1 (5 bases). The germline CDR1 and CDR2 sequences are MDHEN and SYDVKM. Trimming took off 2 bases at V and 0 bases at J, with 20 bases between the two ends. The CDR3 is 19 residues long. This chain's CDR3 is CASSLRLGGGSISNQPQHF. The CDR3 DNA reads as TGTGCCAGCAGTTTAAGGTTGGGGGGTGGGTCTATTAGCAATCAGCCCCAGCATTTT.

The chain is built from TRBV4-1 and TRBJ1-2; D is uncertain. Germline assignment: CDR1 MGHRA and CDR2 YSYEKL. Between the trimmed V and J ends, which lost 1 base and 8 bases, there was a span of 11 bases. This CDR3 is 13 amino acids long. CDR3: CASSQGIMGGYTF. CDR3 bases: TGCGCCAGCAGCCAAGGGATAATGGGCGGCTACACCTTC.

This clone is a singleton in its sample. The rearrangement joins TRBV18 to TRBJ1-1, with D unclear. This CDR3 region has 13 residues. CDR1 is KGHSH, CDR2 LQKENI, per germline. Trimming removed 3 bases from V and 5 bases from J, with 10 bases in between. The CDR3 is CASSPVTGTEAFF. CDR3 in DNA: TGTGCCAGCTCACCGGTGACGGGGACTGAAGCTTTCTTT.

The rearrangement joins TRBV4-3 to TRBJ2-3; 9 bases map to TRBD1. J gave up 2 bases and V 0 bases, and 6 bases lay outside the gene matches. Per germline, CDR1 LGHNA and CDR2 YSLEER. The CDR3 length is 17 residues. The CDR3 nucleotides are TGCGCCAGCAGCCAAGACCCGGACAGGGGATCCACAGATACGCAGTATTTT. It specifies CASSQDPDRGSTDTQYF.

In its sample, this clone was seen a few times. J is TRBJ1-2 and V is TRBV7-8, with D possibly TRBD1 on 5 matching bases. Germline V gives CDR1 SGHVS, CDR2 FQNEAQ. The CDR3 is made up of 15 amino acids. Trimming removed 0 bases from V and 5 bases from J, with 13 bases in between. The DNA for the CDR3 is TGTGCCAGCAGCTTAGCTTCGGGTCAGGGATATGGCTACACCTTC. Amino acids: CASSLASGQGYGYTF.

A few counts support this clone. Without the conserved terminal phenylalanine or tryptophan, this CDR3 likely stems from a read error. The rearrangement links TRBV15 to TRBJ1-3; D not certain. CDR1 and CDR2 (germline): LNHNV, YYDKDF (reference sequence). V lost 0 bases and J 5 bases, leaving 5 bases between the germline ends. CDR3 length: 13 amino acids. CDR3 sequence (DNA): TGTGCCACCAGCAGAGATGACAGAAACACCATATATGTT. Translation: CATSRDDRNTIYV.

About this clone itself: The same CDR3 also results from other DNA sequences found in this sample. J is TRBJ2-1 and V is TRBV5-1; 13 nucleotides agree with TRBD2. With V trimmed by 0 bases and J by 2 bases, 5 bases remained unmatched. CDR3 size: 18 residues. Germline V gene lookup returns CDR1 SGHRS and CDR2 YFSETQ. The CDR3 is CASSLGVTSGRAYNEQFF. Here the CDR3 DNA reads TGCGCCAGCAGCTTGGGGGTTACTAGCGGGAGGGCCTACAATGAGCAGTTCTTC.

This clone was seen a single time. The rearrangement joins TRBV5-4 to TRBJ2-1, with TRBD1 identical over 7 bases. CDR3 length: 14 residues. Trimming removed 3 bases from V and 6 bases from J; junction bases left unmatched: 6. Germline CDR1 reads SGHNT; CDR2 reads YYREEE (reference sequence). In nucleotides, the CDR3 is TGTGCCAGCAGCTCACAGGGGCCCCTCAATGAGCAGTTCTTC. It yields the protein CASSSQGPLNEQFF.

This clone was found a few times. The chain couples TRBV2 to TRBJ1-1; D uncertain. Germline V lookup: CDR1 SNHLY, CDR2 FYNNEI. Trimming took 1 base from V and 7 from J, leaving 10 bases between them. CDR3 size: 13 residues. The CDR3 region has the DNA TGTGCCAGCAGTGAAGAGTTTGGGCTTGAAGCTTTCTTT. It translates to CASSEEFGLEAFF.

The chain recombines TRBV6-1 with TRBJ1-5, with D perhaps TRBD1 (5 bases). Between the trimmed V and J ends, which lost 8 bases and 4 bases, there was a span of 15 bases. The CDR3 totals 14 residues. CDR1 is MNHNS and CDR2 is SASEGT in the germline V gene. The chain's CDR3 is CASATQVGNQPQHF. CDR3 nucleotides: TGTGCCAGCGCTACACAGGTTGGGAATCAGCCCCAGCATTTT.

This chain joins TRBV7-9 and TRBJ1-2, with TRBD1 matching 9 bases. V dropped 5 bases and J dropped 6; count of bases not matched to a gene: 7. CDR1 and CDR2 (germline): SEHNR, FQNEAQ (reference sequence). The CDR3 contains 14 residues. The CDR3 region is CASSGPGQGNGYTF. CDR3 coding DNA: TGTGCCAGCAGCGGTCCGGGACAGGGTAATGGCTACACCTTC. Combining the CDR3 with reference TRBV7-9 and TRBJ1-2 gives the whole variable domain DTGVSQNPRHKITKRGQNVTFRCDPISEHNRLYWYRQTLGQGPEFLTYFQNEAQLEKSRLLSDRFSAERPKGSFSTLEIQRTEQGDSAMYLCASSGPGQGNGYTFGSGTRLTVV.

The chain has TRBV6-6 and TRBJ1-1; D possibly corresponds to TRBD1 (6 bases). Trimming shortened V by 6 bases and J by 6 bases, and 14 bases separated the two germline ends. The germline V gene encodes CDR1 MNHNY and CDR2 SVGAGI (reference sequence). This CDR3 has 13 amino acids. In nucleotides, the CDR3 is TGTGCCAGCAGAGGGGGGGAAAGACCTGAAGCTTTCTTT. This sequence encodes CASRGGERPEAFF.

The rearrangement uses TRBV10-3 and TRBJ1-2; 7 bases are a match to TRBD1. Trimming removed 3 bases from V and 2 bases from J; junction bases left unmatched: 9. There are 16 residues in the CDR3. Germline lookup yields CDR1 ENHRY and CDR2 SYGVKD. This CDR3 reads CAISDRSTGPNYGYTF. For the CDR3, the DNA is TGTGCCATCAGTGACCGCTCGACAGGGCCGAACTATGGCTACACCTTC.

The chain uses TRBV6-5 and TRBJ1-4; D perhaps matches TRBD1 (6 bases). V lost 11 bases to trimming and J lost 3 bases, with 13 bases between them. The CDR3 runs 13 residues. Germline V gene data show CDR1 as MNHEY and CDR2 as SVGAGI. The CDR3, as DNA: TGTGCCGTGGGGGCGGGAGCTAATGAAAAACTGTTTTTT. Translation gives CAVGAGANEKLFF.

V usage is TRBV7-2 and J usage is TRBJ1-2, with D perhaps matching TRBD1 (6 bases). Trimming took 4 bases from V and 0 from J, leaving 12 bases between them. CDR3 length: 15 amino acids. CDR1 SGHTA and CDR2 FQGNSA come from the germline V gene. The CDR3 sequence: CASSSDWTANYGYTF. CDR3 nucleotides: TGTGCCAGCAGCTCGGATTGGACAGCTAACTATGGCTACACCTTC.

The chain recombines TRBV15 with TRBJ1-2; no clear D gene. Germline CDR1 reads LNHNV; CDR2 reads YYDKDF (reference sequence). Trimming pared 0 bases from V and 4 bases from J, leaving 9 bases between. The CDR3 extends over 14 amino acids. The DNA of the CDR3 is TGTGCCACCAGCAGAGAGCGGGGAGGCTATGGCTACACCTTC. This sequence encodes CATSRERGGYGYTF.

This clone showed up just once. The chain joins TRBV29-1 to TRBJ1-2; 7 bases align to TRBD1. CDR3 length equals 15 residues. CDR1 and CDR2 (germline): SQVTM, ANQGSEA. Losses at the gene ends were 5 bases for V and 8 bases for J; bases not matched to a gene: 17. The chain's CDR3 is CSVTAGSGGLDGYTF. For the CDR3, the DNA is TGCAGCGTTACTGCGGGGTCAGGGGGATTGGACGGCTACACCTTC.

The V call is TRBV30, the J call TRBJ1-4; 9 nucleotides align to TRBD1. J lost 8 bases, V lost 1 base, and 11 bases had no gene match. This CDR3 comprises 16 residues. CDR1 and CDR2 (germline): GTSNPN, SVGIG (reference sequence). The CDR3, as DNA: TGTGCCTGGAGTGGGACAGGGGCGATCTGGAGGGAAAAACTGTTTTTT. This codes for CAWSGTGAIWREKLFF. The variable domain in full, completed from reference TRBV30 and TRBJ1-4, reads SQTIHQWPATLVQPVGSPLSLECTVEGTSNPNLYWYRQAAGRGLQLLFYSVGIGQISSEVPQNLSASRPQDRQFILSSKKLLLSDSGFYLCAWSGTGAIWREKLFFGSGTQLSVL.

V and J are TRBV9 and TRBJ1-4; 11 bases line up with TRBD1. V lost 3 bases and J lost 6; bases outside the gene matches: 1. The germline V gene has CDR1 SGDLS and CDR2 YYNGEE. This CDR3 region has 14 residues. The CDR3 is CASSAGQGDEKLFF. CDR3 coding DNA: TGTGCCAGCAGCGCGGGACAGGGGGATGAAAAACTGTTTTTT.

This chain uses TRBV14 with TRBJ2-2, with D maybe TRBD2 (6 bases). Germline CDR1 SGHDN, CDR2 FVKESK. Trimming took off 2 bases at V and 7 bases at J, with 14 bases between the two ends. CDR3 length: 15 amino acids. The DNA of the CDR3 is TGTGCCAGCAGCCAAAAGTGGGGACTCGGCGGGGAGCTGTTTTTT. This gives the protein CASSQKWGLGGELFF.

CDR3 in amino acids: CAWGTESGLQYF. CDR3 in DNA: TGTGCCTGGGGCACAGAATCCGGTCTGCAGTATTTT. V gene TRBV30 combines with J gene TRBJ2-3; no firm D call. The CDR3 loop spans 12 amino acids. Deletions cut 5 bases from V and 11 bases from J, with 17 bases between. Per germline, CDR1 GTSNPN and CDR2 SVGIG (reference sequence).

This clone was counted many times. The rearrangement uses TRBV6-1 and TRBJ2-7; possibly TRBD1 for D (5 bases). There are 16 residues in the CDR3. From germline, CDR1 is MNHNS and CDR2 SASEGT. Trimming removed 1 base from V and 2 bases from J, with 15 bases in between. CDR3 DNA: TGTGCCAGCAGTGAAGAGGTGCACAGGTCCACCTACGAGCAGTACTTC. Its protein product is CASSEEVHRSTYEQYF.